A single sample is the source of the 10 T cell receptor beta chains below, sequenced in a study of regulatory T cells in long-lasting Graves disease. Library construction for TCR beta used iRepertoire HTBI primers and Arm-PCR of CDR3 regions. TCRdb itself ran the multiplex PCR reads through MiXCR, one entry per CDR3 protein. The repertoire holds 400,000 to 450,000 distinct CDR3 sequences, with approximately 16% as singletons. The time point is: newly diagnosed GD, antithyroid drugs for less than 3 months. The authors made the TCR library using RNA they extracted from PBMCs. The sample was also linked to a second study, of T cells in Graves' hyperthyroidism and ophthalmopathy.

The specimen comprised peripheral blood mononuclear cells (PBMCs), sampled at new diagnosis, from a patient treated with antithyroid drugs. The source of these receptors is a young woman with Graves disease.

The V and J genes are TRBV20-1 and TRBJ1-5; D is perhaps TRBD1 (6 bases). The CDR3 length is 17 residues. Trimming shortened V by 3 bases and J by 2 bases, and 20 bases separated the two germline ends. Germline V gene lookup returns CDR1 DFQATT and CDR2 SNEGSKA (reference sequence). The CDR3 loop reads CSASPSGAPRRNQPQHF. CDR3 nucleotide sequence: TGCAGTGCTAGTCCCTCGGGGGCACCGAGACGCAATCAGCCCCAGCATTTT.

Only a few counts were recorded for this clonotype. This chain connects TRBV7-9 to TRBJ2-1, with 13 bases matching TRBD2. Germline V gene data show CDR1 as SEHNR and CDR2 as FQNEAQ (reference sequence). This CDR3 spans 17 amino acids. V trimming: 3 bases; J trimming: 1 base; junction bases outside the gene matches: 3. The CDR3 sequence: CASSFGLAGESYNEQFF. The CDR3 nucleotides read TGTGCCAGCAGCTTCGGACTAGCGGGAGAATCCTACAATGAGCAGTTCTTC.

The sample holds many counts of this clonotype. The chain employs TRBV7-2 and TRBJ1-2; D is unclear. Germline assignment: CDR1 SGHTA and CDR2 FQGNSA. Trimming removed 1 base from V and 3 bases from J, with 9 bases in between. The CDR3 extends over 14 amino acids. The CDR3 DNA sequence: TGTGCCAGCAGCTTAGGCGGCGAGTACTATGGCTACACCTTC. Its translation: CASSLGGEYYGYTF.

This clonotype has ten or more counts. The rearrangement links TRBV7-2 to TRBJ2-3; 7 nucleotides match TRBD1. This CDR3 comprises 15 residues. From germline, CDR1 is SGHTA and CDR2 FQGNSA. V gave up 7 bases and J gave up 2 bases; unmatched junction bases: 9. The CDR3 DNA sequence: TGTGCCAGCAACTACAGGGGACCCCCCACAGATACGCAGTATTTT. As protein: CASNYRGPPTDTQYF.

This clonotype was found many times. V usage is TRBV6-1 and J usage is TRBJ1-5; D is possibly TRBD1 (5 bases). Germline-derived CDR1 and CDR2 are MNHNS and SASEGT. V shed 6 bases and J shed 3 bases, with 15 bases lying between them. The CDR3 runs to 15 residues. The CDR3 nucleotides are TGTGCCAGCAGGGCCCCCGGGGCTCACAATCAGCCCCAGCATTTT. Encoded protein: CASRAPGAHNQPQHF.

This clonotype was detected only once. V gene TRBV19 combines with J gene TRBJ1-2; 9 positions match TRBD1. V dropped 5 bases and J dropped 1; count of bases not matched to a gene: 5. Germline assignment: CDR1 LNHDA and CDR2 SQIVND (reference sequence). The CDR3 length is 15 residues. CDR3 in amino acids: CASSSQGADNYGYTF. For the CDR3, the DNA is TGTGCCAGTAGTTCACAGGGGGCGGATAACTATGGCTACACCTTC.

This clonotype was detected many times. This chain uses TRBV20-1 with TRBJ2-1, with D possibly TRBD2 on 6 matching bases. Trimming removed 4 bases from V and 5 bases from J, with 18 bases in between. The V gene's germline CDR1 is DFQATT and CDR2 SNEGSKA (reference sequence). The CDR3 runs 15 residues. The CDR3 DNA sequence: TGCAGTGCTATTAAAGCGGGCCAGTGGAACAATGAGCAGTTCTTC. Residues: CSAIKAGQWNNEQFF.

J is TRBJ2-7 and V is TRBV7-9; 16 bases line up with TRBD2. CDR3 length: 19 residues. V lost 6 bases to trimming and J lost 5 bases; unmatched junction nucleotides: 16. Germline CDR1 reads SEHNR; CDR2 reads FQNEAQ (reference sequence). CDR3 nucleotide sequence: TGTGCCAGCAGTCTCCGTACCGGGACTAGCGGGAGGGCCAGGAACGAGCAGTACTTC. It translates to CASSLRTGTSGRARNEQYF.

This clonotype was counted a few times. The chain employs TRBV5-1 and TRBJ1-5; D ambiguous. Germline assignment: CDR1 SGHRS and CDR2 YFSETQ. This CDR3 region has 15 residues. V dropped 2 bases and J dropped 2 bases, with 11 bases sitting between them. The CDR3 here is CASSLGSFGNQPQHF. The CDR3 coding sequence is TGCGCCAGCAGCTTAGGAAGTTTCGGCAATCAGCCCCAGCATTTT.

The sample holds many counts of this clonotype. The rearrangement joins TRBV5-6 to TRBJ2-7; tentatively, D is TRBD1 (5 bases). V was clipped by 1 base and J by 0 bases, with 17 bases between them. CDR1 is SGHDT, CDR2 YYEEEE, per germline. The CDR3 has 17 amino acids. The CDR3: CASSLMAGKDSSYEQYF. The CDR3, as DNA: TGTGCCAGCAGCTTGATGGCAGGGAAGGATAGCTCCTACGAGCAGTACTTC.